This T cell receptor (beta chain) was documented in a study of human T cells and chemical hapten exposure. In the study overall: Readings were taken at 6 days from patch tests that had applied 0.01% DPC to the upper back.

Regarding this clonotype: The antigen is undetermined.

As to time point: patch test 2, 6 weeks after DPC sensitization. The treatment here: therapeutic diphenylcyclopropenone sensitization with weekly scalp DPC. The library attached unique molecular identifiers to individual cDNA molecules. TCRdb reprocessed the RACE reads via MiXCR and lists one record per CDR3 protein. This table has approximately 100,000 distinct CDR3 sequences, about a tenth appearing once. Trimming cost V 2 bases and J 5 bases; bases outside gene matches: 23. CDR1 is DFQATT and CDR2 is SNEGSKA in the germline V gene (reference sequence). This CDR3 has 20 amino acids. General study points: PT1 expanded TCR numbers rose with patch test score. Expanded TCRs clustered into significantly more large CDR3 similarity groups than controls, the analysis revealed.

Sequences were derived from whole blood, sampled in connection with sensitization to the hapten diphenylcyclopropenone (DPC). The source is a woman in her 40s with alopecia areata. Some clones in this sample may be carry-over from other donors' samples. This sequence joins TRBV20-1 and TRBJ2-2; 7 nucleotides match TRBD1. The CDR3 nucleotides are TGCAGTGCTAGAACCCTTCCGCGAATGACAGGGTTGGACTGGACCGGGGAGCTGTTTTTT. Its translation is CSARTLPRMTGLDWTGELFF.